The 16 T cell receptor beta chains reported below all come from one sample, sequenced in a study of cytomegalovirus exposure and HLA in healthy donors. PCR amplification relied on 60 Vbeta primers (plus 13 Jbeta primers). TCRdb's copy holds only in-frame clones and misses some; the assay was immunoSEQ multiplex PCR. Of some 180,000 clones listed, 81% were seen once; the top ten hold around 3.6%. Sample: PBMCs. The receptors were sampled from a man between 40 and 49 years old in good health and CMV-seropositive.

The CDR3: CASSVDRWFTGELFF. In nucleotides, the CDR3 is TGTGCCAGCAGTGTCGACAGGTGGTTCACCGGGGAGCTGTTTTTT. V is TRBV2 and J is TRBJ2-2, with TRBD1 as a possible D gene (6 bases). CDR3 size: 15 residues. V lost 4 bases and J 4 bases, leaving 13 bases between the germline ends. The germline CDR1 and CDR2 sequences are SNHLY and FYNNEI.

This sequence joins TRBV5-1 and TRBJ2-7, with D hard to call. Trimming removed 0 bases from V and 1 base from J, with 11 bases in between. Germline assignment: CDR1 SGHRS and CDR2 YFSETQ. The CDR3 is made up of 15 amino acids. CDR3 region: CASSLVQSLSYEQYF. CDR3 nucleotide sequence: TGCGCCAGCAGCTTGGTGCAGTCGCTGTCCTACGAGCAGTACTTC.

The chain employs TRBV5-5 and TRBJ2-5; 8 positions agree with TRBD2. The V and J ends lost 5 bases and 2 bases, in that order; junction bases with no gene match: 8. This CDR3 has 15 amino acids. Germline V gene data show CDR1 as SGHKS and CDR2 as YYEKEE (reference sequence). The CDR3 DNA follows: TGTGCCAGCAGTGCCCCGGGGGGGGTACAAGAGACCCAGTACTTC. Translation gives CASSAPGGVQETQYF. Looking up the rest from reference TRBV5-5 and TRBJ2-5 gives the full variable domain: DAGVTQSPTHLIKTRGQQVTLRCSPISGHKSVSWYQQVLGQGPQFIFQYYEKEERGRGNFPDRFSARQFPNYSSELNVNALLLGDSALYLCASSAPGGVQETQYFGPGTRLLVL.

This clone appeared once. The chain joins TRBV7-8 to TRBJ1-3; D not certain. Germline lookup yields CDR1 SGHVS and CDR2 FQNEAQ. This CDR3 is 17 amino acids long. The V gene lost 2 bases and the J gene lost 0 bases, with 14 bases spanning the gap. This CDR3 is CASSLFAMGSSGNTIYF. In DNA form, the CDR3 reads TGTGCCAGCAGCTTATTCGCTATGGGGAGCTCTGGAAACACCATATATTTT.

The chain links TRBV4-2 to TRBJ1-6, with 7 bases aligning to TRBD1. Germline assignment: CDR1 LGHNA and CDR2 YNFKEQ. Trimming removed 0 bases from V and 6 bases from J; junction bases left unmatched: 8. This CDR3 is built from 17 residues. DNA for the CDR3: TGTGCCAGCAGCCAAGAAAGCCAGTCAGGGGGTAATTCACCCCTCCACTTT. It is translated as CASSQESQSGGNSPLHF.

This clone was counted a single time. The genes are TRBV7-9 and TRBJ2-7, with unresolved D. Trimming took 6 bases from V and 6 from J, leaving 15 bases between them. The germline CDR1 and CDR2 sequences are SEHNR and FQNEAQ (reference sequence). CDR3 length equals 13 residues. CDR3 DNA sequence: TGTGCCAGCAGTCCGAGCGCTCAGAGCGAGCAGTACTTC. This translates into CASSPSAQSEQYF.

V is TRBV5-6 and J is TRBJ2-4, with 9 nucleotides matching TRBD1. CDR1 and CDR2 (germline): SGHDT, YYEEEE. The CDR3 consists of 18 residues. The junction had 14 bases not matched to a gene; V was cut back by 4 bases and J by 3 bases. As DNA, the CDR3 is TGTGCCAGCAGCCCGGACAGGGGAGGTTTTGTTGACAAAAACATTCAGTACTTC. This gives the protein CASSPDRGGFVDKNIQYF.

This CDR3 reads CASSLRSSGGSSTDTQYF. DNA of the CDR3: TGCGCCAGCAGCTTGCGGTCGAGCGGGGGGTCTAGCACAGATACGCAGTATTTT. The chain has TRBV5-1 and TRBJ2-3; 9 bases map to TRBD2. Germline CDR1 is SGHRS and CDR2 is YFSETQ. V was clipped by 1 base and J by 0 bases; unmatched bases: 9. The CDR3 consists of 18 residues.

The gene calls are TRBV27 and TRBJ2-7; TRBD1 aligns across 8 bases. With V trimmed by 8 bases and J by 4 bases, 4 bases remained unmatched. The V gene's germline CDR1 is MNHEY and CDR2 SMNVEV (reference sequence). The CDR3 runs 12 residues. The CDR3 region has the DNA TGTGCCAGCGGACAGGGTTGGTACGAGCAGTACTTC. This gives the protein CASGQGWYEQYF.

This chain joins TRBV11-2 and TRBJ1-3, with D possibly matching TRBD1 (5 bases). CDR3 length: 14 residues. CDR1 and CDR2 (germline): SGHAT, FQNNGV. The V end lost 5 bases, the J end lost 0 bases, and 8 bases lay between the germline ends. CDR3 sequence (DNA): TGTGCCAGCAGCCCCAGGGTCTCTGGAAACACCATATATTTT. Protein: CASSPRVSGNTIYF.

The rearrangement joins TRBV2 to TRBJ2-7, with 11 positions matching TRBD1. V shed 5 bases, J shed 3 bases, and the junction held 3 bases outside the gene matches. The CDR3 is made up of 14 amino acids. Germline loops: CDR1 SNHLY, CDR2 FYNNEI. CDR3 sequence: CASSPGTGGYEQYF. CDR3 sequence (DNA): TGTGCCAGCAGTCCCGGGACAGGGGGCTACGAGCAGTACTTC.

The chain uses TRBV19 and TRBJ1-1, with 9 bases identical to TRBD1. Trimming removed 5 bases from V and 1 base from J; junction bases left unmatched: 8. Germline V gene lookup returns CDR1 LNHDA and CDR2 SQIVND (reference sequence). This CDR3 has 16 amino acids. The CDR3, as DNA: TGTGCCAGTAGTTCTAGGACAGGGGTCCAGAACACTGAAGCTTTCTTT. This gives the protein CASSSRTGVQNTEAFF.

The rearrangement joins TRBV6-5 to TRBJ2-3; possible D gene TRBD2, 6 bases. With 6 bases removed from V and 8 bases from J, the gap between germline ends came to 18 bases. The CDR3 spans 14 residues. Germline lookup yields CDR1 MNHEY and CDR2 SVGAGI. The CDR3 DNA follows: TGTGCCAGCAGCCGGGAGTTTCGGGGGTTTACGCAGTATTTT. Its protein product is CASSREFRGFTQYF.

The chain carries TRBV11-2 and TRBJ2-3; D perhaps matches TRBD2 (6 bases). CDR1 SGHAT and CDR2 FQNNGV come from the germline V gene. The germline V and J ends were trimmed by 8 bases and 4 bases, with 19 bases remaining between them. This CDR3 comprises 15 residues. CDR3 protein: CASSGGLVGADTQYF. CDR3 in DNA: TGTGCCAGCTCTGGGGGGTTGGTGGGAGCAGATACGCAGTATTTT.

The chain joins TRBV21-1 to TRBJ2-7; the table names TRBD1, a call not compared with the DNA. TRBV21-1 is annotated as a pseudogene. The CDR3 runs 22 residues. The CDR3 nucleotides are TGTGCCAGCGGCAAAAGTCAAAGGGACCCCGGGGACAGGGAGCGGAATTTGTACGAGCAGTACTTC. Protein sequence: CASGKSQRDPGDRERNLYEQYF.

This clone came up a few times. One junction end does not reproduce the germline sequence, and a read error may be involved. The chain carries TRBV29-1 and TRBJ1-1; D might be TRBD1 (6 bases). Germline CDR1 SQVTM, CDR2 ANQGSEA. This CDR3 has 13 amino acids. The CDR3 DNA sequence: TGCAGCGCTGAACAGGGTTTGAACACTGAAGCTTTCTTT. Protein product: CSAEQGLNTEAFF. The full variable domain, its missing parts supplied by reference TRBV29-1 and TRBJ1-1, is SAVISQKPSRDICQRGTSLTIQCQVDSQVTMMFWYRQQPGQSLTLIATANQGSEATYESGFVIDKFPISRPNLTFSTLTVSNMSPEDSSIYLCSAEQGLNTEAFFGQGTRLTVV.